This T cell receptor (beta chain) was retrieved from a study of identical twins. Study results and limitations: Less excess twin sharing appeared in beta out-of-frame sequences. While abundant cord blood beta clonotypes carried fewer insertions, memory repertoires showed no such pattern.

This clonotype was picked up many times. Its target is unknown. J gave up 2 bases and V 4 bases, and 11 bases lay outside the gene matches. The CDR3 length is 18 residues. Germline loops: CDR1 SGHAT, CDR2 FQDESV (reference sequence). Template switching (which added a universal primer site) was used, and cDNA carried unique molecular identifiers. MiXCR, applied by TCRdb to the 5' RACE reads, yields one record per CDR3 protein. The sample carries some 260,000 distinct CDR3 sequences, around an eighth recorded once. Sequenced sample: memory (CD45RO+) T cells sorted from blood. J is TRBJ1-4 and V is TRBV11-1, with 9 bases lining up with TRBD1. This clonotype originated in a woman aged 18-29 years in good health. The CDR3 DNA follows: TGTGCCAGCAGCTCACCACTAACGGGACAGGGCACTAATGAAAAACTGTTTTTT. It translates to CASSSPLTGQGTNEKLFF.